This TCR beta chain was identified in a study of vaccination effects on CD4 cells after COVID-19. Study overall: Samples were taken post-vaccine, and their median timing was 72 days after the second dose.

The germline V gene has CDR1 LNHDA and CDR2 SQIVND (reference sequence). The junction had 7 bases not matched to a gene; V was cut back by 8 bases and J by 6 bases. The CDR3 is 13 amino acids. Sequenced by immunoSEQ multiplex PCR; TCRdb stores in-frame clones only, minus some. The sample gives about 46,000 clones, about 70% of which show up once; over 12% is in the top ten. This clone turned up a few times. Its antigen is still unknown. In the ViraFEST assay, antigen-specific CD4+ clonotypes were identified by expansion after peptide-pool stimulation. CD4+ T cell isolation took place after approximately 11 days of culture. All study participants received two doses of BNT162b2 or mRNA-1273 vaccine.

The gene calls are TRBV19 and TRBJ1-5; 7 nucleotides align to TRBD1. The sequence was obtained from a human donor who received a COVID-19 vaccine. The sample in question was CD4+ T cells from PBMCs cultured with HCoV-OC43 spike peptides, obtained after COVID-19 vaccination. Regarding subset: HCoV-OC43 spike overlapping peptide pool stimulation. CDR3 sequence: CASAGTVGQPQHF. The CDR3 coding sequence is TGTGCCAGTGCAGGGACAGTAGGTCAGCCCCAGCATTTT.